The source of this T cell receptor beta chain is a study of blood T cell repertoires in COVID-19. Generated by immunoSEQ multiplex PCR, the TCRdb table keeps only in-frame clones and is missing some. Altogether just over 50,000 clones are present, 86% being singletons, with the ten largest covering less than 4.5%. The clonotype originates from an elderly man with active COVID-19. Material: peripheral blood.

In DNA form, the CDR3 reads TGTGCCAGCTCGCCGGTTTACAGGGGGAGTACTGGGGCCAACGTCCTGACTTTC. Translation gives CASSPVYRGSTGANVLTF. The V call is TRBV18, the J call TRBJ2-6, with 8 bases aligning to TRBD1. The germline V gene has CDR1 KGHSH and CDR2 LQKENI. This CDR3 is built from 18 residues. With V trimmed by 6 bases and J by 2 bases, 12 bases remained unmatched. The entire variable domain, with the rest obtained from reference TRBV18 and TRBJ2-6, is as follows: NAGVMQNPRHLVRRRGQEARLRCSPMKGHSHVYWYRQLPEEGLKFMVYLQKENIIDESGMPKERFSAEFPKEGPSILRIQQVVRGDSAAYFCASSPVYRGSTGANVLTFGAGSRLTVL.